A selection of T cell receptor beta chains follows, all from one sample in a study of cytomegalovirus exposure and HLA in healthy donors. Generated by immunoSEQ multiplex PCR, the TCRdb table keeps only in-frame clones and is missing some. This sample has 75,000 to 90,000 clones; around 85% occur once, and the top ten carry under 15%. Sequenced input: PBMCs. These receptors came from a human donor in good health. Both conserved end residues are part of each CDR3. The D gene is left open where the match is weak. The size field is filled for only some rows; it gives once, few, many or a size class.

CDR3: CASSLDGATNEKLFF
DNA: TGCGCCAGCAGCCTTGACGGGGCAACTAATGAAAAACTGTTTTTT
D: -
J: TRBJ1-4
V: TRBV5-5
size: few

CDR3: CASSPLLLEAFF
DNA: TGTGCCAGCAGCCCCCTGTTACTCGAAGCTTTCTTT
D: -
J: TRBJ1-1
V: TRBV7-2
size: once

CDR3: CASSLAATGNTEAFF
DNA: TGTGCCAGCAGCCTAGCAGCGACGGGGAACACTGAAGCTTTCTTT
D: -
J: TRBJ1-1
V: TRBV4-2
size: -

CDR3: CASRVDSGSYEQYF
DNA: TGCGCCAGCAGAGTAGATTCAGGTTCCTACGAGCAGTACTTC
D: -
J: TRBJ2-7
V: TRBV10-2
size: -

CDR3: CASIYTRVGGQPQHF
DNA: TGTGCCAGCATCTACACGAGGGTAGGAGGTCAGCCCCAGCATTTT
D: -
J: TRBJ1-5
V: TRBV6-1
size: -

CDR3: CASNKELPTEAFF
DNA: TGTGCCAGCAATAAGGAGCTTCCCACTGAAGCTTTCTTT
D: -
J: TRBJ1-1
V: TRBV6-5
size: -

CDR3: CASSQDQGTGGSPLHF
DNA: TGCGCCAGCAGCCAAGATCAGGGGACAGGGGGCTCACCCCTCCACTTT
D: TRBD1
J: TRBJ1-6
V: TRBV4-3
size: -

CDR3: CASSIMGQGAYEQYF
DNA: TGTGCCAGTAGTATAATGGGACAGGGGGCCTACGAGCAGTACTTC
D: TRBD1
J: TRBJ2-7
V: TRBV19
size: -

CDR3: CASSATGANYGYTF
DNA: TGTGCCAGCAGCGCCACTGGAGCTAACTATGGCTACACCTTC
D: -
J: TRBJ1-2
V: TRBV9
size: -

CDR3: CASSFQPGQGDYGYTF
DNA: TGTGCCAGCAGTTTCCAGCCGGGACAGGGAGACTATGGCTACACCTTC
D: TRBD1
J: TRBJ1-2
V: TRBV27
size: -

CDR3: CAWMYGRGRLNTEAFF
DNA: TGTGCCTGGATGTATGGGCGGGGCAGGCTGAACACTGAAGCTTTCTTT
D: -
J: TRBJ1-1
V: TRBV30
size: -

CDR3: CASRPGQGRQETQYF
DNA: TGTGCCAGCAGGCCCGGACAGGGGAGACAAGAGACCCAGTACTTC
D: TRBD1
J: TRBJ2-5
V: TRBV5-6
size: -

CDR3: CASSEQAGGTDTQYF
DNA: TGTGCCAGCAGTGAGCAAGCGGGGGGCACAGATACGCAGTATTTT
D: TRBD2
J: TRBJ2-3
V: TRBV6-1
size: -